Presented here are 26 T cell receptor beta chains from one specimen sequenced in a study of radiation and T cells in renal cell carcinoma. As to time point: blood 2 weeks post-SBRT. Treatment defined: 15 Gy SBRT to primary tumor, nephrectomy 4 weeks later. The table came from immunoSEQ multiplex PCR; TCRdb's copy has only in-frame clones and leaves some out. The data hold about 150,000 clones, with roughly 87% observed a single time. Sequencing was performed on blood, taken from a patient whose treatment included radiotherapy and nephrectomy. Receptors were obtained from a woman aged 50 to 60 with renal cell carcinoma.

J is TRBJ2-7 and V is TRBV9; 8 bases map to TRBD1. Germline V gene lookup returns CDR1 SGDLS and CDR2 YYNGEE. The CDR3 totals 19 residues. Trimming cost V 0 bases and J 4 bases; bases outside gene matches: 18. The CDR3 reads CASSVGVGQGSVFLYEQYF. For the CDR3, the DNA is TGTGCCAGCAGCGTAGGAGTAGGACAGGGATCGGTTTTCCTGTACGAGCAGTACTTC.

The chain links TRBV20-1 to TRBJ1-1; no clear D. Germline CDR1 reads DFQATT; CDR2 reads SNEGSKA (reference sequence). The germline V and J ends were trimmed by 1 base and 4 bases, with 4 bases remaining between them. The CDR3 length is 11 residues. The CDR3 spells CSARGSTEAFF. DNA for the CDR3: TGCAGTGCTAGAGGTAGCACTGAAGCTTTCTTT.

V is TRBV19 and J is TRBJ1-4, with D unclear. CDR1 and CDR2 (germline): LNHDA, SQIVND (reference sequence). Trimming shortened V by 5 bases and J by 0 bases, and 10 bases separated the two germline ends. The CDR3 consists of 15 residues. CDR3 sequence reads: CASSERQSTNEKLFF. CDR3 DNA: TGTGCCAGTAGTGAAAGACAATCAACTAATGAAAAACTGTTTTTT.

The chain recombines TRBV6-5 with TRBJ1-6; 8 nucleotides agree with TRBD1. The trim removed 2 bases at V and 9 bases at J, leaving 6 bases unmatched. CDR1 MNHEY and CDR2 SVGAGI come from the germline V gene. The CDR3 consists of 15 residues. The CDR3 region is CASSYDAGGGSPLHF. In DNA form, the CDR3 reads TGTGCCAGCAGTTACGACGCAGGGGGCGGTTCACCCCTCCACTTT.

J is TRBJ2-7 and V is TRBV27; TRBD2 agrees at 7 bases. Trimming took 6 bases from V and 0 from J; bases not matched to a gene: 5. This CDR3 has 14 amino acids. Germline loops: CDR1 MNHEY, CDR2 SMNVEV (reference sequence). The CDR3 DNA reads TGTGCCAGCAGATGGACTAGGGACTCCTACGAGCAGTACTTC. Translation: CASRWTRDSYEQYF.

V gene TRBV5-1 combines with J gene TRBJ1-2; D remains unclear. In germline, CDR1 is SGHRS, CDR2 YFSETQ. Between the trimmed V and J ends, which lost 2 bases and 4 bases, there was a span of 12 bases. The CDR3 runs 14 residues. Here the CDR3 DNA reads TGCGCCAGCAGCTTAGACACCTCTGGCTATGGCTACACCTTC. This sequence encodes CASSLDTSGYGYTF.

The gene calls are TRBV29-1 and TRBJ2-3, with 8 positions matching TRBD2. The ends lost 2 bases at V and 4 bases at J; junction bases unmatched: 5. The CDR3 sequence is 14 residues long. Germline-derived CDR1 and CDR2 are SQVTM and ANQGSEA. The CDR3 spells CSVERGLVADTQYF. The CDR3 DNA sequence: TGCAGCGTTGAAAGGGGACTAGTCGCAGATACGCAGTATTTT.

V gene TRBV7-9 combines with J gene TRBJ2-5; D is unclear. Trimming took off 4 bases at V and 2 bases at J, with 5 bases between the two ends. CDR3 size: 12 residues. Germline V gives CDR1 SEHNR, CDR2 FQNEAQ (reference sequence). CDR3 region: CASSSPQETQYF. CDR3 DNA: TGTGCCAGCAGCTCCCCTCAAGAGACCCAGTACTTC. The complete variable domain, with remaining parts taken from reference TRBV7-9 and TRBJ2-5, reads DTGVSQNPRHKITKRGQNVTFRCDPISEHNRLYWYRQTLGQGPEFLTYFQNEAQLEKSRLLSDRFSAERPKGSFSTLEIQRTEQGDSAMYLCASSSPQETQYFGPGTRLLVL.

This rearrangement joins TRBV7-9 to TRBJ2-1; D is perhaps TRBD1 (6 bases). Trimming removed 3 bases at V and 0 bases at J, with 18 bases between. CDR1 and CDR2 (germline): SEHNR, FQNEAQ (reference sequence). The CDR3 sequence is 18 residues long. The CDR3 spells CASSLRPQGRSSYNEQFF. Here the CDR3 DNA reads TGTGCCAGCAGCTTGAGGCCACAGGGTAGAAGCTCCTACAATGAGCAGTTCTTC. Variable domain in full (rest from reference TRBV7-9 and TRBJ2-1): DTGVSQNPRHKITKRGQNVTFRCDPISEHNRLYWYRQTLGQGPEFLTYFQNEAQLEKSRLLSDRFSAERPKGSFSTLEIQRTEQGDSAMYLCASSLRPQGRSSYNEQFFGPGTRLTVL.

This sequence joins TRBV6-5 and TRBJ2-3; D might be TRBD2 (7 bases). Per germline, CDR1 MNHEY and CDR2 SVGAGI. V gave up 5 bases and J gave up 7 bases, with 16 bases separating them. There are 14 residues in the CDR3. The chain's CDR3 is CASSSGGGANTQYF. The CDR3 coding sequence is TGTGCCAGCAGTAGCGGTGGGGGGGCGAATACGCAGTATTTT.

CDR3 DNA sequence: TGTGCCAGCAGCTTGGCCAGGGGGCAACATCAATCGGATAATTCACCCCTCCACTTT. Protein product: CASSLARGQHQSDNSPLHF. The genes are TRBV5-6 and TRBJ1-6, with 8 bases fitting TRBD1. Germline CDR1 reads SGHDT; CDR2 reads YYEEEE. The CDR3 length is 19 residues. V shed 0 bases, J shed 5 bases, and the junction held 13 bases outside the gene matches.

This chain joins TRBV25-1 and TRBJ2-5; 7 nucleotides agree with TRBD2. CDR3 size: 14 residues. With V trimmed by 5 bases and J by 7 bases, 10 bases remained unmatched. Germline values: CDR1 MGHDK, CDR2 SYGVNS. DNA of the CDR3: TGTGCCAGCAGTCCCTCCGGGGGGAGTGGGACCCAGTACTTC. This sequence encodes CASSPSGGSGTQYF.

The chain couples TRBV9 to TRBJ2-5; tentatively, D is TRBD1 or TRBD2 (7 bases each). This CDR3 is 16 amino acids long. Germline V lookup: CDR1 SGDLS, CDR2 YYNGEE. V lost 3 bases to trimming and J lost 5 bases, with 20 bases between them. As DNA, the CDR3 is TGTGCCAGCAGCGCGAACAGGGGAGGGGGATGGGAGACCCAGTACTTC. Its protein is CASSANRGGGWETQYF.

The V and J genes are TRBV19 and TRBJ1-5; D gene unclear. The CDR3 consists of 15 residues. Trimming shortened V by 6 bases and J by 1 base, and 13 bases separated the two germline ends. Germline V CDR1 and CDR2: LNHDA, SQIVND (reference sequence). The CDR3 region is CASRNRERSNQPQHF. The DNA of the CDR3 is TGTGCCAGTAGGAATAGGGAGAGGAGCAATCAGCCCCAGCATTTT.

The J gene is TRBJ2-5, the V gene TRBV29-1; D uncertain. The CDR3 runs 11 residues. CDR1 is SQVTM and CDR2 is ANQGSEA in the germline V gene. Trimming shortened V by 0 bases and J by 7 bases, and 6 bases separated the two germline ends. CDR3 DNA: TGCAGCGTTGAAGATCTCGGGACCCAGTACTTC. It is translated as CSVEDLGTQYF.

This chain connects TRBV5-1 to TRBJ2-7; D remains unclear. This CDR3 has 13 residues. V lost 4 bases and J 0 bases, leaving 8 bases between the germline ends. Germline values: CDR1 SGHRS, CDR2 YFSETQ. The DNA for the CDR3 is TGCGCCAGCAGCCCCGCCAGCTCCTACGAGCAGTACTTC. Translated, it gives CASSPASSYEQYF.

CDR3 sequence reads: CASSPFNQPQHF. The DNA of the CDR3 is TGTGCCAGCAGTCCTTTTAATCAGCCCCAGCATTTT. The chain joins TRBV2 to TRBJ1-5; D is undetermined. The germline gives CDR1 SNHLY, CDR2 FYNNEI. With 5 bases removed from V and 4 bases from J, the gap between germline ends came to 6 bases. The CDR3 is made up of 12 amino acids.

This clone was seen only a few times. The chain uses TRBV4-2 and TRBJ2-1; weak D call: TRBD2 (5 bases). CDR3 length: 14 amino acids. CDR1 LGHNA and CDR2 YNFKEQ come from the germline V gene. V lost 1 base to trimming and J lost 4 bases, with 8 bases between them. Here the CDR3 DNA reads TGTGCCAGCAGCCAAGGAGGGAAATACAATGAGCAGTTCTTC. It codes for CASSQGGKYNEQFF.

The chain uses TRBV9 and TRBJ2-2; the D call may be TRBD1 or TRBD2 (5 bases each). Germline V gene data show CDR1 as SGDLS and CDR2 as YYNGEE. The CDR3 consists of 14 residues. V was clipped by 9 bases and J by 2 bases, with 14 bases between them. The CDR3 nucleotides read TGTGCCACAGAACCCCGGGACAACACCGGGGAGCTGTTTTTT. Translated, it gives CATEPRDNTGELFF.

The DNA of the CDR3 is TGTGCCAGCAGACCCACAGGGCGTAATCAGCCCCAGCATTTT. It codes for CASRPTGRNQPQHF. The rearrangement uses TRBV6-6 and TRBJ1-5; maybe TRBD1 (6 bases). Trimming removed 6 bases from V and 4 bases from J, with 13 bases in between. The CDR3 has 14 residues. Germline loops: CDR1 MNHNY, CDR2 SVGAGI (reference sequence).

J is TRBJ1-1 and V is TRBV29-1, with D perhaps matching TRBD1 (5 bases). The CDR3 length is 14 residues. V lost 2 bases and J 4 bases, leaving 14 bases between the germline ends. Germline CDR1 reads SQVTM; CDR2 reads ANQGSEA. The CDR3 nucleotides are TGCAGCGTTGAATCCCAGGGCCTGGGCACTGAAGCTTTCTTT. It specifies CSVESQGLGTEAFF.

The chain couples TRBV5-1 to TRBJ1-2, with 9 bases aligning to TRBD1. Germline V gives CDR1 SGHRS, CDR2 YFSETQ. This CDR3 is 17 amino acids long. V lost 5 bases and J lost 7; bases outside the gene matches: 18. In DNA, the CDR3 is TGCGCCAGCAGGCTCGGTAGCCCCTCACAGGGGGCCTCTGGCTACACCTTC. Translated, it gives CASRLGSPSQGASGYTF.

The chain has TRBV29-1 and TRBJ1-1; the match to TRBD1 covers 10 bases. The ends lost 4 bases at V and 4 bases at J; junction bases unmatched: 6. Germline V gene sequence: CDR1 SQVTM, CDR2 ANQGSEA. The CDR3 extends over 14 amino acids. The CDR3 reads CSVVGQGTVTEAFF. The CDR3 bases are TGCAGCGTTGTGGGACAGGGGACTGTCACTGAAGCTTTCTTT.

This chain connects TRBV7-9 to TRBJ2-3; D is tentatively TRBD1 or TRBD2 (5 bases each). Germline lookup yields CDR1 SEHNR and CDR2 FQNEAQ (reference sequence). The CDR3 is 13 amino acids. V was shortened by 7 bases and J by 5 bases, with 13 bases between the two germline ends. Here the CDR3 reads CASTELGGDTQYF. The DNA of the CDR3 is TGTGCCAGCACCGAACTTGGGGGAGATACGCAGTATTTT. Full variable domain (rest looked up from reference TRBV7-9 and TRBJ2-3): DTGVSQNPRHKITKRGQNVTFRCDPISEHNRLYWYRQTLGQGPEFLTYFQNEAQLEKSRLLSDRFSAERPKGSFSTLEIQRTEQGDSAMYLCASTELGGDTQYFGPGTRLTVL.

This chain joins TRBV4-1 and TRBJ1-5, with D possibly TRBD1 on 5 matching bases. Looked up from germline, CDR1 is MGHRA and CDR2 is YSYEKL. CDR3 length: 15 residues. The V and J ends lost 6 bases and 2 bases respectively, with 14 bases between them. For the CDR3, the DNA is TGCGCCAGCAGAAGGGCCTCGACAGGCAATCAGCCCCAGCATTTT. Residues: CASRRASTGNQPQHF.

The V and J genes are TRBV11-2 and TRBJ2-1; maybe TRBD2 (7 bases). With 5 bases removed from V and 4 bases from J, the gap between germline ends came to 18 bases. The V gene's germline CDR1 is SGHAT and CDR2 FQNNGV. The CDR3 runs 16 residues. In DNA form, the CDR3 reads TGTGCCAGCAGCCCGCGAGGGGGGGGACCTTACAATGAGCAGTTCTTC. Residues: CASSPRGGGPYNEQFF.